This T cell receptor beta chain was recovered during a study of beta chain features in type 1 diabetes. General study results and limits: Possible PCR preference for shorter templates applied equally to patients and controls. VDJ junctions from patients with type 1 diabetes contained fewer insertions and more deletions.

Every single donor gave one heparinised blood draw, and these averaged around 110 mL. Sorted populations were all over 98% pure. This clone was seen only a few times. Its antigen remains unknown. The CDR3 is made up of 13 amino acids. From germline, CDR1 is SQVTM and CDR2 ANQGSEA. J was trimmed by 4 bases and V by 4 bases; bases with no gene match: 4. Sequenced material consisted of expressed TCRB transcripts (all of the isolated RNA was reverse transcribed). Sequencing was performed with immunoSEQ multiplex PCR; in TCRdb, only in-frame clones are kept and a portion is missing. The sample has hundreds of thousands of clones, 7% to 9% seen once.

This TCR came from a woman under 30 in good health. Sequenced: central memory CD4+ T cells from blood. The gene calls are TRBV29-1 and TRBJ2-5; 9 bases are a match to TRBD1. The CDR3, as DNA: TGCAGCGTTGTAGGACAGGGGCGAGAGACCCAGTACTTC. It yields the protein CSVVGQGRETQYF.